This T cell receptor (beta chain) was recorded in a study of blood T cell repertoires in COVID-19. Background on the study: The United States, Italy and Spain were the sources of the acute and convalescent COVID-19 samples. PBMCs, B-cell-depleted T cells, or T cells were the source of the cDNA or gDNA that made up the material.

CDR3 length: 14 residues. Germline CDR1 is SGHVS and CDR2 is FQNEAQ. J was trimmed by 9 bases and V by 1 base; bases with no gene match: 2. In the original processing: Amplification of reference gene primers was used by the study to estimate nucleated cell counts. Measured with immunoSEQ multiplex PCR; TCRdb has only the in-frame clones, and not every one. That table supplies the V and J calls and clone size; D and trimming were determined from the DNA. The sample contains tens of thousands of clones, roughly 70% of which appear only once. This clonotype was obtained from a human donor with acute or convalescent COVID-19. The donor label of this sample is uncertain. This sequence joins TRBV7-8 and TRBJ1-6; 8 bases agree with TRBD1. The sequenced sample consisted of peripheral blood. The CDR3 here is CASSLEDRVSPLHF. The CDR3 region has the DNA TGTGCCAGCAGCTTAGAGGACAGGGTTTCACCCCTCCACTTT. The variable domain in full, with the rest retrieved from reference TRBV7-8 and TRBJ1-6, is GAGVSQSPRYKVAKRGQDVALRCDPISGHVSLFWYQQALGQGPEFLTYFQNEAQLDKSGLPSDRFFAERPEGSVSTLKIQRTQQEDSAVYLCASSLEDRVSPLHFGNGTRLTVT.